Below are 5 T cell receptor beta chains sequenced from a single sample in a study. TCRdb re-derived calls from the RT-PCR reads in MiXCR, one entry per CDR3 protein. The sample lists about 680,000 distinct CDR3 sequences, 13% to 15% occurring once. The sequenced material came from memory CD4+ T cells from blood. Receptors originate from a female donor in good health, serving as a healthy control.

The J gene is TRBJ1-4, the V gene TRBV20-1; a possible D gene is TRBD1 (6 bases). Germline CDR1 DFQATT, CDR2 SNEGSKA (reference sequence). With 6 bases removed from V and 4 bases from J, the gap between germline ends came to 18 bases. The CDR3 runs to 15 residues. In DNA, the CDR3 is TGCAGTGCGTGGCTCTTAGGGGGGGGTAATGAAAAACTGTTTTTT. Translation: CSAWLLGGGNEKLFF.

At least ten counts were recorded for this clonotype. The chain has TRBV27 and TRBJ1-2, with no clear D. The CDR3 extends over 14 amino acids. The V and J ends lost 2 bases and 6 bases respectively, with 13 bases between them. The V gene's germline CDR1 is MNHEY and CDR2 SMNVEV (reference sequence). In nucleotides, the CDR3 is TGTGCCAGCAGTTTAAGAGGCAGACTCGATGGCTACACCTTC. It translates to CASSLRGRLDGYTF.

The chain has TRBV4-1 and TRBJ2-2; unclear D gene. V gave up 1 base and J gave up 3 bases, with 6 bases separating them. The CDR3 sequence is 14 residues long. CDR1 is MGHRA, CDR2 YSYEKL, per germline. The CDR3 coding sequence is TGCGCCAGCAGCCAAGCTCTAGACACCGGGGAGCTGTTTTTT. The encoded protein is CASSQALDTGELFF.

This clonotype was seen a handful of times. This chain uses TRBV27 with TRBJ1-2, with 8 bases that match TRBD1. CDR3 size: 16 residues. Germline values: CDR1 MNHEY, CDR2 SMNVEV (reference sequence). J was trimmed by 5 bases and V by 4 bases; bases with no gene match: 12. The CDR3 DNA follows: TGTGCCAGCAGTTACTCCCCTGGACAGGGAGAGTATGGCTACACCTTC. The encoded protein is CASSYSPGQGEYGYTF.

This clonotype has a count of ten or more. The chain combines TRBV15 with TRBJ1-6, with D possibly being TRBD1 (5 bases). V lost 0 bases and J 5 bases, leaving 8 bases between the germline ends. The CDR3 covers 15 residues. Germline CDR1 reads LNHNV; CDR2 reads YYDKDF (reference sequence). The CDR3 loop is CATSRDDSNNSPLHF. In DNA, the CDR3 is TGTGCCACCAGCAGAGATGACAGCAATAATTCACCCCTCCACTTT.